Each of the 15 T cell receptor beta chains below was sequenced from the same sample in a study of shared clonotypes between healthy human individuals. TCRdb keeps only in-frame clones here, not all; method: immunoSEQ multiplex PCR. The sample lists about 500,000 clones, 70% to 80% occurring once. Sequencing input: PBMCs. These receptors all stem from a woman aged 40 to 50 in good health. Some clones in this sample may be carry-over from other donors' samples.

The chain has TRBV5-8 and TRBJ1-1, with 7 bases fitting TRBD1. Germline lookup yields CDR1 SGHTS and CDR2 YDEGEE. The CDR3 length is 14 residues. J gave up 0 bases and V 4 bases, and 3 bases lay outside the gene matches. CDR3 DNA sequence: TGTGCCAGCAGCCGGGACAGTTTGAACACTGAAGCTTTCTTT. Translating it yields CASSRDSLNTEAFF.

This clone was recorded only once. V gene TRBV5-1 combines with J gene TRBJ1-2, with D perhaps matching TRBD1 (5 bases). This CDR3 region has 15 residues. Germline V gene sequence: CDR1 SGHRS, CDR2 YFSETQ. V was clipped by 0 bases and J by 6 bases, with 15 bases between them. The CDR3 protein is CASSLDLGAVDGYTF. The CDR3 DNA reads TGCGCCAGCAGCTTGGATCTAGGGGCCGTCGATGGCTACACCTTC.

This rearrangement joins TRBV10-2 to TRBJ2-1, with D tentatively TRBD1 or TRBD2 (5 bases each). The germline V and J ends were trimmed by 7 bases and 0 bases, with 16 bases remaining between them. CDR3 length equals 16 residues. Looked up from germline, CDR1 is WSHSY and CDR2 is SAAADI. The CDR3 sequence is CASNLEGRSSYNEQFF. As DNA, the CDR3 is TGCGCCAGCAACCTTGAGGGGCGGTCCTCCTACAATGAGCAGTTCTTC.

This chain joins TRBV27 and TRBJ2-7, with D possibly TRBD2 on 6 matching bases. Trimming removed 4 bases at V and 0 bases at J, with 16 bases between. CDR1 is MNHEY and CDR2 is SMNVEV in the germline V gene (reference sequence). The CDR3 covers 16 residues. CDR3 nucleotide sequence: TGTGCCAGCAGTTCCCTCGCAGCGGGCCTCTCCTACGAGCAGTACTTC. Protein sequence: CASSSLAAGLSYEQYF.

In DNA form, the CDR3 reads TGCGCCAGCAGCCAAACCCGCGCCGGACAGGGTCTTACCGGGGAGCTGTTTTTT. This encodes CASSQTRAGQGLTGELFF. This chain uses TRBV4-3 with TRBJ2-2, with TRBD1 identical over 8 bases. V shed 2 bases, J shed 5 bases, and the junction held 13 bases outside the gene matches. This CDR3 contains 18 residues. Germline lookup yields CDR1 LGHNA and CDR2 YSLEER.

To note about this clone: With only one base between it and a far larger clone, this is likely a read error. The same CDR3 arises from other DNA sequences in this sample as well. CDR3 sequence (DNA): TGTGCCTGGAGCGTACTCAGCGGAGCCAAAAACATTCAGTACTTC. Protein sequence: CAWSVLSGAKNIQYF. The rearrangement joins TRBV30 to TRBJ2-4, with a possible D match to TRBD2 (5 bases). Germline CDR1 is GTSNPN and CDR2 is SVGIG (reference sequence). This CDR3 region has 15 residues. Trimming pared 3 bases from V and 0 bases from J, leaving 12 bases between.

The rearrangement uses TRBV4-3 and TRBJ2-2; no clear D. With 0 bases removed from V and 6 bases from J, the gap between germline ends came to 8 bases. The CDR3 contains 14 residues. Germline-derived CDR1 and CDR2 are LGHNA and YSLEER. The CDR3 is CASSQDYGAGELFF. The CDR3 DNA reads as TGCGCCAGCAGCCAAGATTATGGCGCCGGGGAGCTGTTTTTT.

The sample holds one count of this clone. This chain uses TRBV29-1 with TRBJ2-2, with TRBD2 as a possible D gene (5 bases). The germline gives CDR1 SQVTM, CDR2 ANQGSEA. The CDR3 covers 14 residues. V gave up 4 bases and J gave up 0 bases, with 9 bases separating them. This CDR3 is CSVGGASNTGELFF. The DNA of the CDR3 is TGCAGCGTTGGGGGAGCTTCGAACACCGGGGAGCTGTTTTTT.

The V and J genes are TRBV7-2 and TRBJ1-2; 7 positions agree with TRBD1. Germline lookup yields CDR1 SGHTA and CDR2 FQGNSA. V shed 5 bases and J 8 bases; nucleotides not matched to a gene: 11. CDR3 size: 14 residues. CDR3 sequence (DNA): TGTGCCAGCAGCCCCCTCGCCCAGGGGGGGGGCTACACCTTC. Translation gives CASSPLAQGGGYTF. The full variable domain, its missing parts supplied by reference TRBV7-2 and TRBJ1-2, is GAGVSQSPSNKVTEKGKDVELRCDPISGHTALYWYRQSLGQGLEFLIYFQGNSAPDKSGLPSDRFSAERTGGSVSTLTIQRTQQEDSAVYLCASSPLAQGGGYTFGSGTRLTVV.

The genes are TRBV28 and TRBJ1-4; 7 bases are shared with TRBD1. The V and J ends lost 8 bases and 8 bases, in that order; junction bases with no gene match: 11. This CDR3 is built from 14 residues. In germline, CDR1 is MDHEN, CDR2 SYDVKM. The CDR3 protein is CASRPGGPREKLFF. CDR3 in DNA: TGTGCCAGCCGTCCAGGGGGGCCACGGGAAAAACTGTTTTTT.

The chain combines TRBV2 with TRBJ2-7, with D unresolved. Trimming pared 4 bases from V and 4 bases from J, leaving 14 bases between. The CDR3 extends over 14 amino acids. Germline lookup yields CDR1 SNHLY and CDR2 FYNNEI. The CDR3 DNA follows: TGTGCCAGCAGTGCCCGCCAGCTGGGATACGAGCAGTACTTC. This gives the protein CASSARQLGYEQYF.

V and J are TRBV10-3 and TRBJ2-2, with 11 bases identical to TRBD2. V trimming: 7 bases; J trimming: 0 bases; junction bases outside the gene matches: 10. Germline lookup yields CDR1 ENHRY and CDR2 SYGVKD. The CDR3 is 18 amino acids. CDR3 nucleotide sequence: TGTGCCATCACCGACCCGGGACTAGCGGTCGCGAACACCGGGGAGCTGTTTTTT. It yields the protein CAITDPGLAVANTGELFF.

This rearrangement joins TRBV27 to TRBJ2-7; TRBD1 matches at 8 bases. Germline loops: CDR1 MNHEY, CDR2 SMNVEV (reference sequence). The CDR3 runs to 15 residues. Losses at the gene ends were 5 bases for V and 9 bases for J; bases not matched to a gene: 15. Written as DNA, the CDR3 is TGTGCCAGCAGTGAGATCGGGACAGGTGCTACGGCGCAGTACTTC. The encoded protein is CASSEIGTGATAQYF.

This chain connects TRBV19 to TRBJ2-7; D is uncertain. V was pared by 3 bases and J by 0 bases, with 6 bases between. The CDR3 loop spans 13 amino acids. Germline CDR1 and CDR2: LNHDA and SQIVND (reference sequence). The CDR3 DNA reads TGTGCCAGTAGTATCCCGAACTCCTACGAGCAGTACTTC. Amino acid sequence: CASSIPNSYEQYF.

Only a few counts were recorded for this clone. Sequence at one end of the junction differs from germline and may be a read error. Within the sample, other DNA sequences also encode this same CDR3. V usage is TRBV4-1 and J usage is TRBJ1-1, with D maybe TRBD1 (6 bases). The germline V gene encodes CDR1 MGHRA and CDR2 YSYEKL. This CDR3 comprises 15 residues. The DNA of the CDR3 is TGCGCGAGCAGCCAAGGGACACTGCGAAGAACTGAAGCTTTCTTT. The encoded protein is CASSQGTLRRTEAFF.